A selection of T cell receptor beta chains follows, all from one sample in a study of blood T cell repertoires in COVID-19. Profiled with immunoSEQ multiplex PCR; TCRdb holds only in-frame clones, not every one. This sample carries under 250,000 clones, approximately 89% of them seen once, and the ten largest clones take around 1.5%. Sequencing was performed on peripheral blood. The receptors come from a woman aged 55-70 years who had recovered from COVID-19. Each CDR3 is given with its conserved first and last residue. Each record gives: V gene, CDR3 length, J gene, CDR3 protein.

V: TRBV28
length: 14
J: TRBJ2-7
CDR3: CASRSTGTRYEQYF

V: TRBV6-5
length: 13
J: TRBJ2-7
CDR3: CASSPITHAEQYF

V: TRBV14
length: 14
J: TRBJ1-2
CDR3: CASSFRGGAYGYTF

V: TRBV3-1/TRBV3-2
length: 17
J: TRBJ1-1
CDR3: CASSLYSDGQGDTEAFF

V: TRBV2
length: 15
J: TRBJ2-7
CDR3: CASRENLAGDYEQYF

V: TRBV4-3
length: 13
J: TRBJ2-5
CDR3: CASSQGLAETQYF

V: TRBV28
length: 16
J: TRBJ2-7
CDR3: CASSGGQGATSYEQYF

V: TRBV28
length: 14
J: TRBJ1-5
CDR3: CATLLAGGTQPQHF

V: TRBV6-5
length: 16
J: TRBJ2-5
CDR3: CASSYSLAGDQETQYF

V: TRBV10-3
length: 14
J: TRBJ1-5
CDR3: CAISESTRDQPQHF

V: TRBV11-2
length: 12
J: TRBJ2-3
CDR3: CASSPFTDTQYF

V: TRBV10-3
length: 11
J: TRBJ1-2
CDR3: CAISVAGGYTF

V: TRBV7-8
length: 15
J: TRBJ2-1
CDR3: CASSFRFGGRNEQFF

V: TRBV5-6
length: 15
J: TRBJ1-1
CDR3: CASSWRQGVGTEAFF

V: TRBV19
length: 14
J: TRBJ1-4
CDR3: CASSRQGWEEKLFF

V: TRBV3-1/TRBV3-2
length: 14
J: TRBJ1-2
CDR3: CASTRSGEIYGYTF

V: TRBV5-4
length: 13
J: TRBJ1-2
CDR3: CASSLGRELSYTF

V: TRBV7-3
length: 14
J: TRBJ2-5
CDR3: CASSLTGVMETQYF

V: TRBV4-1
length: 15
J: TRBJ2-1
CDR3: CASSPGQGADNEQFF

V: TRBV27
length: 17
J: TRBJ1-5
CDR3: CASSSPSTGGDNQPQHF

V: TRBV6-5
length: 15
J: TRBJ2-7
CDR3: CASSLSPGHNYEQYF

V: TRBV4-3
length: 13
J: TRBJ2-1
CDR3: CASSPVPYNEQFF

V: TRBV14
length: 17
J: TRBJ2-3
CDR3: CASSQEFWGVLTDTQYF

V: TRBV5-4
length: 14
J: TRBJ2-2
CDR3: CASSLTTDTGELFF

V: TRBV27
length: 15
J: TRBJ2-2
CDR3: CASSPVIRGVGELFF

V: TRBV5-4
length: 15
J: TRBJ2-1
CDR3: CASSFAGGLYNEQFF

V: TRBV2
length: 15
J: TRBJ1-2
CDR3: CASSDVGGIAYGYTF

V: TRBV6-5
length: 15
J: TRBJ1-6
CDR3: CASSYSRKANSPLHF

V: TRBV11-2
length: 16
J: TRBJ1-1
CDR3: CASSFGPNRVDTEAFF

V: TRBV4-1
length: 15
J: TRBJ2-3
CDR3: CASSLLSVTSDTQYF

V: TRBV11-2
length: 15
J: TRBJ2-1
CDR3: CASSLVGYPYNEQFF

V: TRBV2
length: 14
J: TRBJ2-3
CDR3: CASSQGLAGATQYF

V: TRBV12-5
length: 15
J: TRBJ2-2
CDR3: CASGLLAGSTGELFF

V: TRBV7-3
length: 14
J: TRBJ2-5
CDR3: CASSASGLGETQYF

V: TRBV5-1
length: 13
J: TRBJ2-3
CDR3: CASSLAPRDTQYF

V: TRBV11-1
length: 14
J: TRBJ2-7
CDR3: CASSFGRGGHEQYF

V: TRBV27
length: 17
J: TRBJ2-5
CDR3: CASSSHGQGGWLETQYF

V: TRBV12-3/TRBV12-4
length: 13
J: TRBJ2-5
CDR3: CASSGTGQETQYF

V: TRBV9
length: 14
J: TRBJ2-7
CDR3: CASSVGFYSYEQYF

V: TRBV4-1
length: 16
J: TRBJ2-1
CDR3: CASSPPGLAGRGEQFF

V: TRBV6-6
length: 15
J: TRBJ2-2
CDR3: CASRLGPVDTGELFF

V: TRBV11-1
length: 13
J: TRBJ1-6
CDR3: CASSLGQGSPLHF

V: TRBV5-8
length: 15
J: TRBJ1-5
CDR3: CASSLWGSGNQPQHF

V: TRBV7-2
length: 17
J: TRBJ2-1
CDR3: CASSSSSGGPSYNEQFF

V: TRBV6-5
length: 14
J: TRBJ1-1
CDR3: CASRGGMGNTEAFF

V: TRBV28
length: 15
J: TRBJ1-6
CDR3: CASSLGSSYNSPLHF

V: TRBV19
length: 13
J: TRBJ2-1
CDR3: CASSTGQNNEQFF

V: TRBV19
length: 15
J: TRBJ2-2
CDR3: CASSIPGIGTGELFF

V: TRBV21-1
length: 14
J: TRBJ1-2
CDR3: CASSSRGGDYGYTF

V: TRBV9
length: 14
J: TRBJ2-7
CDR3: CASSVVETDSEQYF

V: TRBV7-8
length: 11
J: TRBJ2-7
CDR3: CASSPLYEQYF